What follows describes a single TCR beta chain. The data belong to a study of blood T cell repertoires in COVID-19. Authors' processing steps: The assay estimated nucleated cells by amplifying reference gene primers. Using immunoSEQ multiplex PCR, the repertoire was profiled, and TCRdb retains in-frame clones only, with some absent. From that table come the V and J calls and clone size; the DNA was used to work out D and trimming. The sample lists about 330,000 clones, roughly 84% occurring once. The clonotype was recovered from a woman in her twenties or thirties who had recovered from COVID-19. The specimen was PBMCs or T cells enriched from blood (not recorded which).

The CDR3 DNA sequence: TGTGCCAGCAGCCCTGGGGACAGCAAATACGAGCAGTACTTC. Amino acids: CASSPGDSKYEQYF. The chain couples TRBV3-1 (or the pseudogene TRBV3-2) to TRBJ2-7, with 7 bases identical to TRBD1. The length of the CDR3 is 14 residues. Germline-derived CDR1 and CDR2 are LGHDT and YNNKEL (reference sequence). After removal of 4 bases from V and 4 bases from J, the junction contained 7 bases not matched to a gene.